This T cell receptor beta chain was obtained from a study of cytomegalovirus exposure and HLA in healthy donors. J gave up 6 bases and V 3 bases, and 7 bases lay outside the gene matches. This CDR3 contains 14 residues. Looked up from germline, CDR1 is SGDLS and CDR2 is YYNGEE. Using immunoSEQ multiplex PCR, the repertoire was profiled, and TCRdb retains in-frame clones only, with some absent. The sample has 150,000 to 200,000 clones; less than 85% are singletons. The specimen was PBMCs. The receptor comes from a man between 18 and 29 years old in good health and CMV-seropositive. The J gene is TRBJ1-1, the V gene TRBV9, with 8 bases identical to TRBD1. The CDR3 region has the DNA TGTGCCAGCAGCGCCCGGACAGGGAATGCTGAAGCTTTCTTT. This translates into CASSARTGNAEAFF. The full variable domain, in which reference TRBV9 and TRBJ1-1 provide the parts outside the CDR3, is DSGVTQTPKHLITATGQRVTLRCSPRSGDLSVYWYQQSLDQGLQFLIQYYNGEERAKGNILERFSAQQFPDLHSELNLSSLELGDSALYFCASSARTGNAEAFFGQGTRLTVV.